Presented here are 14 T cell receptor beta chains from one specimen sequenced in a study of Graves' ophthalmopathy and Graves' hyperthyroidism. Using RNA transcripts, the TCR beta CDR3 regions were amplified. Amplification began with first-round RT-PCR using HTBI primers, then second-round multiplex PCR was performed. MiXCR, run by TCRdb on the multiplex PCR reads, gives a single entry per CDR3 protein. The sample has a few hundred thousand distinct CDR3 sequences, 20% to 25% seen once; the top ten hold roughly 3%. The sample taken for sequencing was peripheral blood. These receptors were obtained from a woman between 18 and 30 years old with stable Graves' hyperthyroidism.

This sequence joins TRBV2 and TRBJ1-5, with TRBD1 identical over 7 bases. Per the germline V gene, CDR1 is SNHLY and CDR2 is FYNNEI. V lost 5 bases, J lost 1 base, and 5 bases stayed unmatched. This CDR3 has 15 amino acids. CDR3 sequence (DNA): TGTGCCAGCAGTCCGGACAGGACAAGCAATCAGCCCCAGCATTTT. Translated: CASSPDRTSNQPQHF.

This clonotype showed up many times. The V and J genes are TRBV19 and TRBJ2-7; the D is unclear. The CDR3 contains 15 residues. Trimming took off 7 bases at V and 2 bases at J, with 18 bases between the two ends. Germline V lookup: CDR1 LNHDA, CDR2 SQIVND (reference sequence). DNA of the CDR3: TGTGCCAGTACCCCTAGTGGGGAACCAACCTACGAGCAGTACTTC. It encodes CASTPSGEPTYEQYF.

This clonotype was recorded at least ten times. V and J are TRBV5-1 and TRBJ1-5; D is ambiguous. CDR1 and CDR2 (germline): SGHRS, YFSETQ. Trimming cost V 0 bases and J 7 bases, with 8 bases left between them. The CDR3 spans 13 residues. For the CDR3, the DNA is TGCGCCAGCAGCTTGGAGGGTACCCAGCCCCAGCATTTT. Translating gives CASSLEGTQPQHF.

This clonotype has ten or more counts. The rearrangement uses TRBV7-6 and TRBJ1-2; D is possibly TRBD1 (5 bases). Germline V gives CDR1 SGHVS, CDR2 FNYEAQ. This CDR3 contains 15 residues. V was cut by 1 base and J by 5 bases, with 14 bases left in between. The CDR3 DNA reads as TGTGCCAGCAGCTTAGACGGCAGGGCGGGATATGGCTACACCTTC. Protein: CASSLDGRAGYGYTF. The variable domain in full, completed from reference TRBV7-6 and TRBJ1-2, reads GAGVSQSPRYKVTKRGQDVALRCDPISGHVSLYWYRQALGQGPEFLTYFNYEAQQDKSGLPNDRFSAERPEGSISTLTIQRTEQRDSAMYRCASSLDGRAGYGYTFGSGTRLTVV.

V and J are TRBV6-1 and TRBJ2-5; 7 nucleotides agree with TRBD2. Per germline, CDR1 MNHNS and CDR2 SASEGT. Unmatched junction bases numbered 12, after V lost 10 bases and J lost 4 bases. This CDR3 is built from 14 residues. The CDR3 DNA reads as TGTGCCATCGCGCGGGGGATGGAGGTAGAGACCCAGTACTTC. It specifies CAIARGMEVETQYF.

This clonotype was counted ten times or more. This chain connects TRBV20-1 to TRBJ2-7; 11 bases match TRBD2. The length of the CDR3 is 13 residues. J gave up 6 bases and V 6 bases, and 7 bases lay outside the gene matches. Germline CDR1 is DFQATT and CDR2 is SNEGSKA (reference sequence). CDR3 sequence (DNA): TGCAGTGCCCTTAGCGGGAGGGCCCCCGAGCAGTACTTC. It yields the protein CSALSGRAPEQYF.

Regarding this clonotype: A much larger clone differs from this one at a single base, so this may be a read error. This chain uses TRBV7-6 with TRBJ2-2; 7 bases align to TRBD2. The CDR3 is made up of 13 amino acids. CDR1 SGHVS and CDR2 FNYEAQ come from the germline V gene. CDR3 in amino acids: CASSLGLARELCF. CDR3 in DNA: TGTGCCAGCAGCTTAGGACTAGCCCGGGAGCTGTGTTTT. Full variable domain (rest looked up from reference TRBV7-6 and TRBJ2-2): GAGVSQSPRYKVTKRGQDVALRCDPISGHVSLYWYRQALGQGPEFLTYFNYEAQQDKSGLPNDRFSAERPEGSISTLTIQRTEQRDSAMYRCASSLGLARELCFGEGSRLTVL.

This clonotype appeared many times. This CDR3 reads CSASGTSGSLVYEQYF. The CDR3, as DNA: TGCAGTGCTAGCGGGACTAGCGGGAGCTTGGTCTACGAGCAGTACTTC. The chain combines TRBV20-1 with TRBJ2-7; 14 nucleotides line up with TRBD2. The V and J ends lost 3 bases and 3 bases, in that order; junction bases with no gene match: 7. Looked up from germline, CDR1 is DFQATT and CDR2 is SNEGSKA (reference sequence). The CDR3 spans 16 residues.

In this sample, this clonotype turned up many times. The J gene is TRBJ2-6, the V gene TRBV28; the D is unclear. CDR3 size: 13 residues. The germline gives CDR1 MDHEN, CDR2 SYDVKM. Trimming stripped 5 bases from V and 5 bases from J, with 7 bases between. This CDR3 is CASSPNRANVLTF. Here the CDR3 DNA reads TGTGCCAGCAGTCCCAATAGGGCCAACGTCCTGACTTTC.

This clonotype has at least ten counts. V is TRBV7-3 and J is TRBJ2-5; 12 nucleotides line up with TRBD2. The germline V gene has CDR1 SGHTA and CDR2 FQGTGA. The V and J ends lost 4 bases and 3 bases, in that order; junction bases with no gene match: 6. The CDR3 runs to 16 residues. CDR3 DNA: TGTGCCAGCAGCTGGACTGGACTAGCGGGAAAAGAGACCCAGTACTTC. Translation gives CASSWTGLAGKETQYF.

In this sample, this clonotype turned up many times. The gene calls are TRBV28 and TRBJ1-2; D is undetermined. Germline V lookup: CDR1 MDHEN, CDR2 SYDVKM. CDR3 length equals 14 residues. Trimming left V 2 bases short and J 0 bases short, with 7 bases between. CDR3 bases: TGTGCCAGCAGTTTAGTGGTCCCTAACTATGGCTACACCTTC. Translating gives CASSLVVPNYGYTF.

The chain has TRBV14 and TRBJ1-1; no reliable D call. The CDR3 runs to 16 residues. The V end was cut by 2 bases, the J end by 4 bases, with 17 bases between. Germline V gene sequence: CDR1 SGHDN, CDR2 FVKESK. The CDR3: CASSQLGRAVATEAFF. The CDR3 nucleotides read TGTGCCAGCAGCCAATTGGGAAGGGCGGTTGCCACTGAAGCTTTCTTT.

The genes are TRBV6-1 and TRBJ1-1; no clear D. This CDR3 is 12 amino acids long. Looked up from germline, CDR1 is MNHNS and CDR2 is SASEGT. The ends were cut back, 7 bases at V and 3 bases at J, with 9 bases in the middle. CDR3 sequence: CASTKGYTEAFF. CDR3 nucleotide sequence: TGTGCCAGCACCAAAGGGTACACTGAAGCTTTCTTT.

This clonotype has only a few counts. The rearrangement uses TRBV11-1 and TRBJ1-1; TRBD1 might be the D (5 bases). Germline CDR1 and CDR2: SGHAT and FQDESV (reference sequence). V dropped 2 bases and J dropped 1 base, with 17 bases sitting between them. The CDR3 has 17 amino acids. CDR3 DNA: TGTGCCAGCAGCTTATCCCCCCGCGGGGGTTGGAACACTGAAGCTTTCTTT. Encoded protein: CASSLSPRGGWNTEAFF.